This T cell receptor beta chain was recovered during a study of cytomegalovirus exposure and HLA in healthy donors. Note on this clone: Its antigen is not known.

The study's findings and limits: Using the classifier, cytomegalovirus status was reportedly diagnosed with high specificity and sensitivity.

The V gene's germline CDR1 is MNHNS and CDR2 SASEGT. The CDR3 loop spans 15 amino acids. PCR employed 60 Vbeta and 13 Jbeta primers. Sequenced by immunoSEQ multiplex PCR; TCRdb stores in-frame clones only, minus some. There are over 100,000 clones in the sample; 70% to 85% occur only once, and roughly 3.9% lies in the top ten. V is TRBV6-1 and J is TRBJ2-5; TRBD2 aligns across 9 bases. With the DNA end fitting TRBJ2-7 better, the J assignment may be wrong. The receptor's source is a male donor in good health and CMV-seropositive. Specimen: PBMCs. The CDR3 region has the DNA TGTGCCAGCAGTGAACTAGCGGGATTCTCCTACGAGCAGTACTTC. Translated: CASSELAGFSYEQYF.